The clone carrying this TCR beta chain was detected only a few times. Its antigen remains unknown. Time point reported: patch test 1, 2 weeks after DPC sensitization. As to treatment: therapeutic diphenylcyclopropenone sensitization with weekly scalp DPC. TCRdb itself ran the RACE reads through MiXCR, one entry per CDR3 protein. This table has roughly 120,000 distinct CDR3 sequences, 9.5% to 13% appearing once. This sample stems from a study of human T cells and chemical hapten exposure. Whole-study findings and limits: Counts of TCRs expanded at PT1 correlated positively with patch test score.

From germline, CDR1 is MDHEN and CDR2 SYDVKM. The CDR3 contains 18 residues. With 4 bases removed from V and 0 bases from J, the gap between germline ends came to 19 bases. The source of this sequence is a woman in her forties or fifties with alopecia areata. Some clones in this sample may be carry-over from other donors' samples. The chain joins TRBV28 to TRBJ1-5; the D is unclear. Sequencing was performed on whole blood, taken in connection with sensitization to the hapten diphenylcyclopropenone (DPC). This CDR3 reads CASSSTLMSANSNQPQHF. CDR3 DNA: TGTGCCAGCAGTTCAACTCTCATGTCGGCAAATAGCAATCAGCCCCAGCATTTT.